One TCR beta chain is described in this entry. What antigen it recognizes has not been identified. Per-nucleotide qualities are absent, and no much larger clonotype sits a single base away. TCRbeta CDR3 regions were amplified from genomic DNA using the immunoSEQ Assay, a bias-controlled multiplex PCR. The authors' analysis ran thus. Nucleated cell counts per sample were estimated from amplification of reference gene primers within the assay. To quantify the absolute abundance of each unique TCRbeta CDR3 rearrangement, sequence reads were collapsed and filtered. For each sample, productive Simpson clonality was calculated as the square root of Simpson's diversity index over productive rearrangements. This is the immuneACCESS table as TCRdb keeps it, with only in-frame sequences that have V and J called. A part of the clones is gone; compared with another copy, unresolved V genes explain less than half, and the rest is unexplained. V, J and clone size are taken as reported in that table, and D and trimming were inferred from the DNA itself. In all, the sample holds tens of thousands of clones, and 70% to 90% of those were seen once. The ten largest make up around 4.7% of the sample.

Trimming removed 4 bases from V and 1 base from J, leaving 10 bases between the germline ends. CDR1 SGHNT and CDR2 YENEEA are derived from the germline V gene. Measured from the cysteine to the phenylalanine, the CDR3 is 14 residues long. Only CDR3 DNA is held: 42 bases, read in frame from base 1. Each collaborating institution followed its own protocols to collect whole blood in K2EDTA tubes. Collaborator samples were shipped for TCRbeta analysis as frozen whole blood, isolated PBMCs, or DNA extracted from either sample type. This sample stems from a study of blood T cell repertoires in COVID-19 (dated by TCRdb to 2018 to 2020). Looking at the study overall: Collaborator samples came from the United States, Italy and Spain and covered acute and convalescent phases of COVID-19. The material from the prospective study consisted of cDNA or gDNA derived from T cells, B-cell-depleted T cells, or PBMCs. The dataset comprised deeply sampled blood TCRbeta repertoires from subjects exposed to, actively infected with, or recovered from COVID-19. The repertoires were released in a freely available public database intended as a resource for research on the immune response to SARS-CoV-2. Samples came from the ongoing ImmuneRACE study (first 160 participants) plus 1,254 subjects from 6 global collaborators. The sample metadata nearly always contained a de-identified subject ID, COVID-19 status, age in years and sex. Where available, HLA class I and class II types were taken from metadata supplied by the sample provider and were not determined by assay-based typing. What the work shows at the level of the full study, not this receptor alone: The quantity of clinical and demographic metadata differed by source and by participant and was supplied without curation.

The chain uses TRBV11-3 and TRBJ1-1; the D gene is perhaps TRBD1, on 5 matching bases. The source of this sequence is a woman of 80 years or more with active COVID-19. The sample was peripheral blood. The CDR3 here reads CASSSGIRNTEAFF. At the DNA level, the sequence is TGTGCCAGCAGCTCAGGGATTAGGAACACTGAAGCTTTCTTT.